A single sample is the source of the 29 T cell receptor beta chains below, sequenced in a study of radiation and T cells in renal cell carcinoma. Libraries were prepared by immunoSEQ multiplex PCR; TCRdb keeps only in-frame clonotypes and omits some of them. This table has about 86,000 clones, roughly 80% appearing once. Noted time point: blood 4 weeks post-SBRT, at nephrectomy. The treatment: 15 Gy SBRT to primary tumor, nephrectomy 4 weeks later. The specimen was blood, collected from a patient whose treatment included radiotherapy and nephrectomy. All receptors come from a man aged 45-65 years with renal cell carcinoma.

The V gene is TRBV30, the J gene TRBJ2-7; D may be TRBD1 or TRBD2 (5 bases each). V lost 1 base and J 9 bases, leaving 22 bases between the germline ends. There are 15 residues in the CDR3. Germline V gene data show CDR1 as GTSNPN and CDR2 as SVGIG (reference sequence). The CDR3 region is CAWSEGPSVGGGQYF. Written as DNA, the CDR3 is TGTGCCTGGAGTGAGGGGCCCAGTGTCGGAGGCGGGCAGTACTTC.

The rearrangement joins TRBV6-1 to TRBJ2-5; 11 nucleotides line up with TRBD1. V lost 6 bases, J lost 2 bases, and 2 bases stayed unmatched. There are 14 residues in the CDR3. From germline, CDR1 is MNHNS and CDR2 SASEGT. The CDR3 is CASSRDRGQETQYF. The CDR3 DNA reads as TGTGCCAGCAGCCGGGACAGGGGGCAAGAGACCCAGTACTTC.

The genes are TRBV4-2 and TRBJ1-3; TRBD1 aligns across 9 bases. CDR3 length: 16 amino acids. The germline gives CDR1 LGHNA, CDR2 YNFKEQ. The J segment lost 2 bases and the V segment lost 3 bases, leaving 5 bases of the junction unmatched. The CDR3 sequence: CASSHPGQGTGNTIYF. DNA of the CDR3: TGTGCCAGCAGCCACCCGGGACAGGGTACTGGAAACACCATATATTTT.

The chain combines TRBV27 with TRBJ2-1, with 8 bases that match TRBD2. The CDR3 runs 17 residues. Germline V gene lookup returns CDR1 MNHEY and CDR2 SMNVEV (reference sequence). The junction had 8 bases not matched to a gene; V was cut back by 4 bases and J by 0 bases. The CDR3 DNA sequence: TGTGCCAGCAGTTCGCTGGGCGGGGGGAACTCCTACAATGAGCAGTTCTTC. It yields the protein CASSSLGGGNSYNEQFF.

V and J are TRBV9 and TRBJ1-1; the match to TRBD1 covers 8 bases. V gave up 3 bases and J gave up 6 bases; unmatched junction bases: 7. CDR1 and CDR2 (germline): SGDLS, YYNGEE. The CDR3 runs to 14 residues. CDR3 nucleotides: TGTGCCAGCAGCGCCCAGGGACAGGCGGCTGAAGCTTTCTTT. Translated: CASSAQGQAAEAFF.

The V gene is TRBV5-1, the J gene TRBJ1-2; perhaps TRBD1 as D (5 bases). Germline CDR1 reads SGHRS; CDR2 reads YFSETQ. With 4 bases removed from V and 5 bases from J, the gap between germline ends came to 12 bases. The CDR3 contains 13 residues. The CDR3 here is CASSGQVQYGYTF. For the CDR3, the DNA is TGCGCCAGCAGCGGACAAGTTCAATATGGCTACACCTTC.

This clone was observed a few times. The V gene is TRBV27, the J gene TRBJ2-1, with D unclear. V dropped 6 bases and J dropped 5 bases, with 11 bases sitting between them. Germline V gene sequence: CDR1 MNHEY, CDR2 SMNVEV (reference sequence). The CDR3 loop spans 13 amino acids. The CDR3 loop reads CASSQWAHNEQFF. The CDR3 DNA reads as TGTGCCAGCAGCCAATGGGCACACAATGAGCAGTTCTTC.

Comments on this clone: Other DNA sequences within the sample encode an identical CDR3. The chain carries TRBV18 and TRBJ2-5; D unresolved. CDR1 and CDR2 (germline): KGHSH, LQKENI. The V and J ends lost 1 base and 5 bases respectively, with 2 bases between them. The CDR3 has 11 amino acids. CDR3 sequence reads: CASSPRETQYF. CDR3 sequence (DNA): TGTGCCAGCTCACCACGCGAGACCCAGTACTTC. The complete variable domain, with remaining parts taken from reference TRBV18 and TRBJ2-5, reads NAGVMQNPRHLVRRRGQEARLRCSPMKGHSHVYWYRQLPEEGLKFMVYLQKENIIDESGMPKERFSAEFPKEGPSILRIQQVVRGDSAAYFCASSPRETQYFGPGTRLLVL.

This sequence joins TRBV7-9 and TRBJ2-3, with TRBD2 identical over 11 bases. Germline V gene lookup returns CDR1 SEHNR and CDR2 FQNEAQ (reference sequence). The CDR3 is 16 amino acids. The trim removed 1 base at V and 4 bases at J, leaving 4 bases unmatched. The CDR3 here is CASSLVTSGISDTQYF. DNA for the CDR3: TGTGCCAGCAGCTTAGTGACTAGCGGGATCTCAGATACGCAGTATTTT.

This clone appeared once. The CDR3 bases are TGTGCCAGCAGTCCAACGGGGGGCGTGTACGAGCAGTACTTC. It codes for CASSPTGGVYEQYF. This rearrangement joins TRBV27 to TRBJ2-7; perhaps TRBD2 as D (7 bases). V lost 5 bases to trimming and J lost 4 bases, with 15 bases between them. The germline V gene has CDR1 MNHEY and CDR2 SMNVEV (reference sequence). This CDR3 comprises 14 residues.

The V gene is TRBV23-1, the J gene TRBJ1-1; D is unclear. TRBV23-1 falls under the ORF class, with uncertain function. The CDR3 length is 14 residues. V was shortened by 0 bases and J by 3 bases, with 8 bases between the two germline ends. This chain's CDR3 is CASSQSGRYTEAFF. For the CDR3, the DNA is TGCGCCAGCAGTCAATCGGGCCGCTACACTGAAGCTTTCTTT.

This chain joins TRBV4-2 and TRBJ1-3; 7 bases fit TRBD1. The CDR3 has 17 residues. Germline V CDR1 and CDR2: LGHNA, YNFKEQ. J was trimmed by 1 base and V by 1 base; bases with no gene match: 7. The CDR3 region is CASSQVETGRSGNTIYF. The CDR3 coding sequence is TGTGCCAGCAGCCAAGTGGAGACAGGGAGGTCTGGAAACACCATATATTTT.

The genes are TRBV5-5 and TRBJ1-4; 7 bases are a match to TRBD1. Germline-derived CDR1 and CDR2 are SGHKS and YYEKEE (reference sequence). This CDR3 has 15 amino acids. Trimming removed 2 bases from V and 10 bases from J; junction bases left unmatched: 11. The CDR3 region is CASSLTGQTFGKLFF. In DNA form, the CDR3 reads TGTGCCAGCAGCTTAACGGGACAGACCTTCGGAAAACTGTTTTTT.

This clone appeared a single time. The V and J genes are TRBV30 and TRBJ2-1; possible D gene TRBD2, 5 bases. V lost 0 bases and J lost 6, with 21 bases in between. The CDR3 loop spans 17 amino acids. Looked up from germline, CDR1 is GTSNPN and CDR2 is SVGIG (reference sequence). CDR3 nucleotide sequence: TGTGCCTGGAGTGTCGGGATTCAAGGGTCCATAGTCAATGAGCAGTTCTTC. Translated, it gives CAWSVGIQGSIVNEQFF.

The chain uses TRBV5-5 and TRBJ2-2; 8 bases are a match to TRBD1. CDR3 size: 16 residues. The J segment lost 0 bases and the V segment lost 4 bases, leaving 5 bases of the junction unmatched. The germline gives CDR1 SGHKS, CDR2 YYEKEE (reference sequence). The CDR3 DNA reads TGTGCCAGCAGCCGCGGACAGGGTGCGAACACCGGGGAGCTGTTTTTT. Its translation is CASSRGQGANTGELFF.

This sequence joins TRBV28 and TRBJ2-3, with D hard to call. The CDR3 consists of 12 residues. V lost 8 bases and J 4 bases, leaving 10 bases between the germline ends. The germline gives CDR1 MDHEN, CDR2 SYDVKM. Here the CDR3 DNA reads TGTGCCAGCTTTTCCCCTTCAGATACGCAGTATTTT. Amino acid sequence: CASFSPSDTQYF.

This clone was observed once. The chain links TRBV27 to TRBJ1-5, with TRBD1 matching over 7 bases. CDR1 and CDR2 (germline): MNHEY, SMNVEV (reference sequence). The CDR3 has 15 residues. The trim removed 3 bases at V and 4 bases at J, leaving 6 bases unmatched. CDR3 region: CASSLGTVGNQPQHF. CDR3 DNA: TGTGCCAGCAGTTTGGGGACAGTGGGTAATCAGCCCCAGCATTTT.

The CDR3 DNA reads TGCGCCAGCAGTGTTTTCGGCGGGGTAAACTCCTACGAGCAGTACTTC. It translates to CASSVFGGVNSYEQYF. This chain joins TRBV5-1 and TRBJ2-7; D may be TRBD2 (6 bases). CDR1 is SGHRS and CDR2 is YFSETQ in the germline V gene. V was shortened by 5 bases and J by 0 bases, with 18 bases between the two germline ends. The CDR3 runs 16 residues. Together with reference TRBV5-1 and TRBJ2-7, the CDR3 gives the full variable domain: KAGVTQTPRYLIKTRGQQVTLSCSPISGHRSVSWYQQTPGQGLQFLFEYFSETQRNKGNFPGRFSGRQFSNSRSEMNVSTLELGDSALYLCASSVFGGVNSYEQYFGPGTRLTVT.

Only one count was recorded for this clone. The rearrangement joins TRBV6-5 to TRBJ1-2; 9 bases are shared with TRBD1. V lost 6 bases and J lost 7; bases outside the gene matches: 12. Germline V gives CDR1 MNHEY, CDR2 SVGAGI. The CDR3 has 15 amino acids. This chain's CDR3 is CASSLQGALSPGYTF. CDR3 sequence (DNA): TGTGCCAGCAGCCTACAGGGGGCTCTTTCGCCTGGCTACACCTTC.

The chain recombines TRBV7-2 with TRBJ1-2; D unresolved. Germline V gene data show CDR1 as SGHTA and CDR2 as FQGNSA. The ends were cut back, 5 bases at V and 0 bases at J, with 16 bases in the middle. The length of the CDR3 is 16 residues. The CDR3 sequence: CASSPFISTANYGYTF. DNA for the CDR3: TGTGCCAGCAGCCCTTTTATATCCACCGCTAACTATGGCTACACCTTC.

The chain recombines TRBV4-3 with TRBJ1-3; TRBD1 is a possible D gene (5 bases). Trimming stripped 4 bases from V and 0 bases from J, with 10 bases between. Germline CDR1 is LGHNA and CDR2 is YSLEER. This CDR3 region has 15 residues. Written as DNA, the CDR3 is TGCGCCAGCAGCCGCGACAGTGTCTCTGGAAACACCATATATTTT. This codes for CASSRDSVSGNTIYF.

The gene calls are TRBV5-1 and TRBJ1-1, with TRBD1 matching 9 bases. V was pared by 4 bases and J by 2 bases, with 9 bases of the junction left unmatched. Germline V gene sequence: CDR1 SGHRS, CDR2 YFSETQ. The CDR3 totals 16 residues. The CDR3 coding sequence is TGCGCCAGCAGCCCGGGACAGGGAGGTGGAAACACTGAAGCTTTCTTT. It encodes CASSPGQGGGNTEAFF. The variable domain in full, with the rest retrieved from reference TRBV5-1 and TRBJ1-1, is KAGVTQTPRYLIKTRGQQVTLSCSPISGHRSVSWYQQTPGQGLQFLFEYFSETQRNKGNFPGRFSGRQFSNSRSEMNVSTLELGDSALYLCASSPGQGGGNTEAFFGQGTRLTVV.

This rearrangement joins TRBV18 to TRBJ2-1; the match to TRBD1 covers 9 bases. Trimming took 5 bases from V and 1 from J; bases not matched to a gene: 6. CDR3 length: 16 residues. CDR1 KGHSH and CDR2 LQKENI come from the germline V gene. The CDR3 reads CASSTRTGESYNEQFF. Written as DNA, the CDR3 is TGTGCCAGCTCAACAAGGACAGGGGAATCCTACAATGAGCAGTTCTTC. Variable domain in full (rest from reference TRBV18 and TRBJ2-1): NAGVMQNPRHLVRRRGQEARLRCSPMKGHSHVYWYRQLPEEGLKFMVYLQKENIIDESGMPKERFSAEFPKEGPSILRIQQVVRGDSAAYFCASSTRTGESYNEQFFGPGTRLTVL.

The chain is built from TRBV2 and TRBJ2-5; D is unresolved. Trimming took off 2 bases at V and 0 bases at J, with 7 bases between the two ends. The germline V gene encodes CDR1 SNHLY and CDR2 FYNNEI. The CDR3 is made up of 14 amino acids. CDR3 loop: CASSESNNQETQYF. In nucleotides, the CDR3 is TGTGCCAGCAGTGAATCCAACAACCAAGAGACCCAGTACTTC.

The chain carries TRBV23-1 and TRBJ2-2; 8 bases map to TRBD1. Being an ORF, TRBV23-1 has a function that is uncertain. CDR3 length: 19 residues. With V trimmed by 0 bases and J by 3 bases, 12 bases remained unmatched. The CDR3 is CASSQSGDRRLGYTGELFF. CDR3 nucleotides: TGCGCCAGCAGTCAATCTGGGGACAGGCGCCTGGGCTACACCGGGGAGCTGTTTTTT.

This clone was recorded a few times. The gene calls are TRBV5-8 and TRBJ1-5; unclear D gene. Trimming pared 1 base from V and 6 bases from J, leaving 8 bases between. The germline V gene has CDR1 SGHTS and CDR2 YDEGEE. The CDR3 loop spans 13 amino acids. The CDR3 nucleotides read TGTGCCAGCAGCTTGTATTTGGGTCAGCCCCAGCATTTT. It specifies CASSLYLGQPQHF.

The V call is TRBV11-3, the J call TRBJ1-1; D unclear. The CDR3 runs 16 residues. CDR1 is SGHNT, CDR2 YENEEA, per germline. V lost 5 bases and J lost 1, with 17 bases in between. This chain's CDR3 is CASSPLRQARNTEAFF. The CDR3 DNA sequence: TGTGCCAGCAGCCCACTGAGGCAGGCGAGGAACACTGAAGCTTTCTTT.

This clone was counted a single time. This chain joins TRBV18 and TRBJ1-4; weak D call: TRBD1 (6 bases). Trimming cost V 2 bases and J 0 bases, with 19 bases left between them. This CDR3 is 19 amino acids long. Germline V lookup: CDR1 KGHSH, CDR2 LQKENI. DNA of the CDR3: TGTGCCAGCTCACCATCAGGGGCTCTCACCATTGCAACTAATGAAAAACTGTTTTTT. Protein product: CASSPSGALTIATNEKLFF.

The chain carries TRBV12-5 and TRBJ1-5; weak D call: TRBD1 (6 bases). The ends were cut back, 8 bases at V and 3 bases at J, with 17 bases in the middle. Germline V gene lookup returns CDR1 LGHNT and CDR2 FRNRAP. The CDR3 contains 15 residues. The CDR3 here is CASSYGDTSNQPQHF. CDR3 coding DNA: TGTGCTAGTAGTTATGGGGACACCTCCAATCAGCCCCAGCATTTT.